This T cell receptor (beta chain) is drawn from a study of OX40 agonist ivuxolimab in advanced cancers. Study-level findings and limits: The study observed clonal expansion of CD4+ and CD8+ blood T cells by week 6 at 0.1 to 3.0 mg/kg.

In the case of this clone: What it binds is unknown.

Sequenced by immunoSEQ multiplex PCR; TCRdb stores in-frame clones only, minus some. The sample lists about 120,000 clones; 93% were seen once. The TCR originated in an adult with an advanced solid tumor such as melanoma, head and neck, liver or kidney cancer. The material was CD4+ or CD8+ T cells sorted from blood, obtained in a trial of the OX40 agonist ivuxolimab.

The CDR3 loop is CASSPIISRVKAEAFF. The CDR3 DNA reads as TGTGCCAGCAGCCCCATTATTTCCAGGGTGAAGGCTGAAGCTTTCTTT. The chain links TRBV5-8 to TRBJ1-1, with D tentatively TRBD1 (5 bases). The V end was cut by 4 bases, the J end by 6 bases, with 22 bases between. The CDR3 runs 16 residues. Germline assignment: CDR1 SGHTS and CDR2 YDEGEE.